This TCR beta chain was identified in a study of blood T cell repertoires in COVID-19. Study as a whole: The United States, Italy and Spain were the sources of the acute and convalescent COVID-19 samples. PBMCs, B-cell-depleted T cells, or T cells provided the cDNA or gDNA that made up the material.

Recovered status applied to Cohort 3 donors who had two consecutive negative PCRs. It also applied to those with clearance or with symptom resolution. This CDR3 spans 13 amino acids. Germline CDR1 is MNHEY and CDR2 is SVGAGI. V gave up 7 bases and J gave up 2 bases, with 11 bases separating them. TCRdb keeps only in-frame clones here, not all; method: immunoSEQ multiplex PCR. This sample yields fewer than 350,000 clones, of which about nine tenths are seen a single time; 1.7% belongs to the top ten. This clone was seen just once. The chain carries TRBV6-5 and TRBJ1-2; tentative D call: TRBD1 (5 bases). The specimen sequenced was PBMCs or T cells enriched from blood (not recorded which). The sequence was collected from a woman in her 40s who had recovered from COVID-19. CDR3 region: CASTARGNYGYTF. As DNA, the CDR3 is TGTGCCAGCACGGCCCGGGGGAACTATGGCTACACCTTC.